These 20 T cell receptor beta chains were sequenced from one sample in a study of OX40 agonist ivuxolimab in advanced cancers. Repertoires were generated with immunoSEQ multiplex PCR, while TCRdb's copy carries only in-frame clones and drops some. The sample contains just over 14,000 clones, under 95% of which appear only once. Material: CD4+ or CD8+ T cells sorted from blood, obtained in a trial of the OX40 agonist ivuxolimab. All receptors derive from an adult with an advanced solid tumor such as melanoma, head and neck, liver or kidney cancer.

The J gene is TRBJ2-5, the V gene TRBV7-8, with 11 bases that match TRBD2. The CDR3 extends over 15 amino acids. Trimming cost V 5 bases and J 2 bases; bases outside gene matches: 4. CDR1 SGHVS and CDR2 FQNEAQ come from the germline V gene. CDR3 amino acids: CASSPTSGTQETQYF. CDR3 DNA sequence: TGTGCCAGCAGCCCGACTAGCGGGACACAAGAGACCCAGTACTTC.

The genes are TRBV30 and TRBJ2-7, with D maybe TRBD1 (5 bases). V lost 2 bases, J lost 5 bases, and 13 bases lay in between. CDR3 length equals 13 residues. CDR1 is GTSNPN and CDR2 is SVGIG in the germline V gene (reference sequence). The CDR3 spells CAWSYQGSHEQYF. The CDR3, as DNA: TGTGCCTGGAGTTACCAGGGATCCCACGAGCAGTACTTC.

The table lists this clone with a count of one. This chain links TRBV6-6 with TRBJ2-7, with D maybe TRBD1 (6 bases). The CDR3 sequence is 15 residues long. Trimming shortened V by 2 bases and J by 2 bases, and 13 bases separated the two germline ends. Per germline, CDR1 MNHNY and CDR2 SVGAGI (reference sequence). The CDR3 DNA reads TGTGCCAGCAGTTACACACCCGGGACACCCTACGAGCAGTACTTC. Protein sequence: CASSYTPGTPYEQYF.

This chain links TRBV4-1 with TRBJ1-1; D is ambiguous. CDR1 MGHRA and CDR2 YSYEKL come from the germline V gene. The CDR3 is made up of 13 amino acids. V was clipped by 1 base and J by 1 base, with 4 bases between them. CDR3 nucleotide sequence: TGCGCCAGCAGCCAAGGGGGGAACACTGAAGCTTTCTTT. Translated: CASSQGGNTEAFF.

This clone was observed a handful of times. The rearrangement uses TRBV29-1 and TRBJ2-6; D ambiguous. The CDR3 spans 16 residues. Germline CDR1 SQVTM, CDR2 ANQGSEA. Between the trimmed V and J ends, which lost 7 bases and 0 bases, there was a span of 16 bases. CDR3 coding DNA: TGCAGCGCAGGACCAGACTGGGTCTCTGGGGCCAACGTCCTGACTTTC. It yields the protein CSAGPDWVSGANVLTF.

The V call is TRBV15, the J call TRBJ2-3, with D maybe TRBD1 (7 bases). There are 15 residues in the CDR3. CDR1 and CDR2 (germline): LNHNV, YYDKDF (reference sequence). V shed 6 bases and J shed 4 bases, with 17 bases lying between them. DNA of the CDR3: TGTGCCACCAGATTGAGTCAGGGGGAGGCAGATACGCAGTATTTT. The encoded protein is CATRLSQGEADTQYF.

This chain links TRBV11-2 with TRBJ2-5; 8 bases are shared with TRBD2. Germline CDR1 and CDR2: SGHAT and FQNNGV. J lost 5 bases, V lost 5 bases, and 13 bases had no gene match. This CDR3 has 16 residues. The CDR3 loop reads CASSPMAAGVGETQYF. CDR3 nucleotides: TGTGCCAGCAGCCCTATGGCAGCGGGAGTCGGCGAGACCCAGTACTTC. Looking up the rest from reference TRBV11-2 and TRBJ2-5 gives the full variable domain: EAGVAQSPRYKIIEKRQSVAFWCNPISGHATLYWYQQILGQGPKLLIQFQNNGVVDDSQLPKDRFSAERLKGVDSTLKIQPAKLEDSAVYLCASSPMAAGVGETQYFGPGTRLLVL.

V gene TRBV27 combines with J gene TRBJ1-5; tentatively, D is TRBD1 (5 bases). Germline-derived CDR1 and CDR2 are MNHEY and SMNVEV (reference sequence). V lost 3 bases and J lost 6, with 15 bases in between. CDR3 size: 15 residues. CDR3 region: CASSLLGEVGQPQHF. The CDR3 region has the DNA TGTGCCAGCAGTTTGTTAGGGGAAGTAGGTCAGCCCCAGCATTTT.

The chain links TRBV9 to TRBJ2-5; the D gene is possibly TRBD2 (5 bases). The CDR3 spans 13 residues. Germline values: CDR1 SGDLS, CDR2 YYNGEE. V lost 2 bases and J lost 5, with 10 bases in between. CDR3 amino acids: CASSVEGRETQYF. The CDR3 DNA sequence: TGTGCCAGCAGCGTCGAGGGCCGGGAGACCCAGTACTTC.

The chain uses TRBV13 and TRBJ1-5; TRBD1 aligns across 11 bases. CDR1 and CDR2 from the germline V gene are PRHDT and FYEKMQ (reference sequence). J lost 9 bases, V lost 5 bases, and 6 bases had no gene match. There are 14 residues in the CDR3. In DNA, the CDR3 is TGTGCCAGCAGCACCGGACAGGGGGCTGCGCCCCAGCATTTT. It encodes CASSTGQGAAPQHF.

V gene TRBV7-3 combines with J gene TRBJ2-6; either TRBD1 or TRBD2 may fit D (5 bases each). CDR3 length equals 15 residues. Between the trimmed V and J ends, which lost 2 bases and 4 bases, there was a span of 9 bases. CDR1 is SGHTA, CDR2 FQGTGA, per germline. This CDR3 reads CASSLSGSGANVLTF. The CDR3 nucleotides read TGTGCCAGCAGCTTATCAGGGAGCGGGGCCAACGTCCTGACTTTC. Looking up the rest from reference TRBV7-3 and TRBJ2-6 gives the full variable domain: GAGVSQTPSNKVTEKGKYVELRCDPISGHTALYWYRQSLGQGPEFLIYFQGTGAADDSGLPNDRFFAVRPEGSVSTLKIQRTERGDSAVYLCASSLSGSGANVLTFGAGSRLTVL.

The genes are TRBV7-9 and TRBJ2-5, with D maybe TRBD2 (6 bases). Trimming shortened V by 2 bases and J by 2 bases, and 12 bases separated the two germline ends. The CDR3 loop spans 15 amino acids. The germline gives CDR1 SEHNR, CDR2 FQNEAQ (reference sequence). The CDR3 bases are TGTGCCAGCAGCTTAAGAATCCGGGGGCAAGAGACCCAGTACTTC. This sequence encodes CASSLRIRGQETQYF.

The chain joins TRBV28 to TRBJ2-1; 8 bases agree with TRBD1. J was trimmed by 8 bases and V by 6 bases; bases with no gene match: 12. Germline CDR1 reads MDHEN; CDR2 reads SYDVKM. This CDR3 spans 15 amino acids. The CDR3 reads CASSSTGEPIDEQFF. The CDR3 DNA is TGTGCCAGCAGCTCGACAGGGGAACCCATCGATGAGCAGTTCTTC.

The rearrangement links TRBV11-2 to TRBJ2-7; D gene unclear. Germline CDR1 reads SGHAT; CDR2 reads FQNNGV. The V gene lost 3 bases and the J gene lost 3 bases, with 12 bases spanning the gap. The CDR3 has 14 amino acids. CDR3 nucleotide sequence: TGTGCCAGCAGCTTTTATGCGAGAGACTACGAGCAGTACTTC. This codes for CASSFYARDYEQYF.

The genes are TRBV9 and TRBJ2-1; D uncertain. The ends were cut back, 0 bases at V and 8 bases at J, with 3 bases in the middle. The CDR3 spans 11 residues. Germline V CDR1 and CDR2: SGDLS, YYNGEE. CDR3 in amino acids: CASSVGYEQFF. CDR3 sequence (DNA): TGTGCCAGCAGCGTAGGATATGAGCAGTTCTTC.

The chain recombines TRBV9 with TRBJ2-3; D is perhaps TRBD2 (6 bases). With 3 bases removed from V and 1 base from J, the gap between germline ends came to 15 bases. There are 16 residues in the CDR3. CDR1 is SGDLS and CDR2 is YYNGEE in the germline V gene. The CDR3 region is CASSAWGVAGTDTQYF. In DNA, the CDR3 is TGTGCCAGCAGCGCCTGGGGGGTAGCTGGCACAGATACGCAGTATTTT. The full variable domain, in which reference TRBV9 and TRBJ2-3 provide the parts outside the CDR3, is DSGVTQTPKHLITATGQRVTLRCSPRSGDLSVYWYQQSLDQGLQFLIQYYNGEERAKGNILERFSAQQFPDLHSELNLSSLELGDSALYFCASSAWGVAGTDTQYFGPGTRLTVL.

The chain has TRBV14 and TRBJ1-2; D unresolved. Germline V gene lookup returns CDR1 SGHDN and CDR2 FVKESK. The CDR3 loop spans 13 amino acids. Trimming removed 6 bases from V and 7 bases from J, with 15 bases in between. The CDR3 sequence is CASSRIGHIGYTF. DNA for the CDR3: TGTGCCAGCAGTCGAATTGGGCATATTGGCTACACCTTC.

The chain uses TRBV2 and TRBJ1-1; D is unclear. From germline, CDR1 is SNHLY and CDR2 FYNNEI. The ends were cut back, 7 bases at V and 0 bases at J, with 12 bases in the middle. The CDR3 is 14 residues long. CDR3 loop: CASKGGRMNTEAFF. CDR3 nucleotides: TGTGCCAGCAAAGGAGGACGAATGAACACTGAAGCTTTCTTT.

CDR3 in DNA: TGTGCCAGCATCCCGGAAGAATCCTATGGCTACACCTTC. It translates to CASIPEESYGYTF. The genes are TRBV28 and TRBJ1-2; D not certain. Between the trimmed V and J ends, which lost 7 bases and 4 bases, there was a span of 13 bases. The CDR3 sequence is 13 residues long. Germline V gene data show CDR1 as MDHEN and CDR2 as SYDVKM.

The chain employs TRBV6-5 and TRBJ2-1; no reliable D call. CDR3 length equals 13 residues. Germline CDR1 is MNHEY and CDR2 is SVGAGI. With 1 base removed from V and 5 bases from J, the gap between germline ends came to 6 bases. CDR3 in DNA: TGTGCCAGCAGTTACTACCAGAACAATGAGCAGTTCTTC. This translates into CASSYYQNNEQFF.